The rows below give T cell receptor beta chains drawn from one sample of a study of blood T cell repertoires in COVID-19. Assay: immunoSEQ multiplex PCR; the TCRdb copy retains only in-frame clones and omits some. The sample includes roughly 100,000 clones, roughly nine tenths of them seen just once. Sequenced input: peripheral blood. The source of these receptors is a woman in her fifties or sixties with acute or convalescent COVID-19. CDR3s include the opening cysteine and the closing phenylalanine or tryptophan. The D gene is left open where the match is weak. Not every row has a clone size; where given, it reads once, few, many or a size class.

clone size | D gene | CDR3 length | J gene | V gene | CDR3 protein | CDR3 DNA
- | TRBD1 | 13 | TRBJ1-2 | TRBV27 | CATGQGMVDGYTF | TGTGCCACTGGACAGGGGATGGTCGATGGCTACACCTTC
- | - | 12 | TRBJ2-5 | TRBV7-9 | CASSQGLMAQYF | TGTGCCAGCAGCCAGGGGTTAATGGCCCAGTACTTC
- | - | 15 | TRBJ2-1 | TRBV27 | CASNLVQGQQNEQFF | TGTGCCAGCAACCTCGTCCAGGGCCAGCAGAATGAGCAGTTCTTC
- | TRBD1 | 14 | TRBJ2-3 | TRBV5-4 | CASSPWTGTDTQYF | TGTGCCAGCAGCCCTTGGACAGGAACAGATACGCAGTATTTT
- | - | 14 | TRBJ2-3 | TRBV6-6 | CASSLGFGPDTQYF | TGTGCCAGCAGTTTGGGCTTTGGGCCGGATACGCAGTATTTT
- | - | 15 | TRBJ2-6 | TRBV2 | CASRFSSTGANVLTF | TGTGCCAGCAGGTTCAGTTCAACTGGGGCCAACGTCCTGACTTTC
- | TRBD1 | 15 | TRBJ1-2 | TRBV6-5 | CASSYTTGGNYGYTF | TGTGCCAGCAGTTACACAACAGGGGGCAACTATGGCTACACCTTC
- | - | 16 | TRBJ2-3 | TRBV3-1/TRBV3-2 | CASSQSIGGSTDTQYF | TGTGCCAGCAGCCAATCCATCGGCGGGAGCACAGATACGCAGTATTTT
- | - | 13 | TRBJ1-4 | TRBV30 | CAWSSQGWEKLFF | TGTGCCTGGAGTTCTCAGGGTTGGGAAAAACTGTTTTTT
- | TRBD2 | 15 | TRBJ2-7 | TRBV2 | CASSRRSGTVGEQYF | TGTGCCAGCAGTCGCCGAAGCGGGACGGTGGGCGAGCAGTACTTC
- | - | 14 | TRBJ2-2 | TRBV19 | CASSRARETGELFF | TGTGCCAGTAGTAGGGCCAGGGAAACCGGGGAGCTGTTTTTT
- | - | 16 | TRBJ2-2 | TRBV5-1 | CASSPVVGAGAGELFF | TGCGCCAGCAGCCCGGTTGTGGGGGCCGGGGCCGGGGAGCTGTTTTTT
few | - | 14 | TRBJ1-4 | TRBV2 | CASTRDSTNEKLFF | TGTGCCAGCACTAGAGATTCAACTAATGAAAAACTGTTTTTT
- | TRBD1 | 15 | TRBJ1-2 | TRBV19 | CASSTPTGGYYGYTF | TGTGCCAGTAGTACCCCGACAGGGGGCTACTATGGCTACACCTTC
- | - | 12 | TRBJ2-1 | TRBV5-8 | CASSSLYNEQFF | TGTGCCAGCAGCTCACTTTACAATGAGCAGTTCTTC
- | TRBD1 | 15 | TRBJ1-1 | TRBV25-1 | CASPPPQGGDTEAFF | TGTGCCAGCCCTCCACCACAGGGGGGAGATACTGAAGCTTTCTTT
- | - | 12 | TRBJ1-1 | TRBV18 | CASSSQGAEAFF | TGTGCCAGCTCATCCCAGGGTGCTGAAGCTTTCTTT
- | - | 13 | TRBJ1-4 | TRBV28 | CASGGREYEKLFF | TGTGCCAGCGGTGGTAGGGAGTATGAAAAACTGTTTTTT
- | TRBD1 | 15 | TRBJ1-2 | TRBV2 | CASSEARTGAYGYTF | TGTGCCAGCAGTGAAGCGAGGACAGGGGCCTATGGCTACACCTTC
- | - | 14 | TRBJ1-2 | TRBV18 | CASSPQGPNYGYTF | TGTGCCAGCTCACCCCAGGGGCCCAACTATGGCTACACCTTC
- | - | 15 | TRBJ1-4 | TRBV5-1 | CASSLAGAGFGKLFF | TGCGCCAGCAGCTTAGCAGGGGCCGGGTTTGGAAAACTGTTTTTT
- | TRBD1 | 15 | TRBJ1-3 | TRBV5-1 | CASSLGDSSGNTIYF | TGCGCCAGCAGCTTGGGGGACAGCTCTGGAAACACCATATATTTT
- | - | 15 | TRBJ1-1 | TRBV5-5 | CASSVLRATNTEAFF | TGTGCCAGCAGCGTACTCAGGGCGACGAACACTGAAGCTTTCTTT
- | - | 12 | TRBJ2-1 | TRBV5-1 | CASSLFASEQFF | TGCGCCAGCAGCTTGTTTGCGTCCGAGCAGTTCTTC
- | - | 13 | TRBJ1-1 | TRBV19 | CASSTAGYTEAFF | TGTGCCAGTAGTACGGCAGGATACACTGAAGCTTTCTTT
- | TRBD2 | 15 | TRBJ2-1 | TRBV9 | CASSVEAGSYNEQFF | TGTGCCAGCAGCGTTGAAGCGGGAAGCTACAATGAGCAGTTCTTC
- | TRBD1 | 16 | TRBJ1-5 | TRBV10-3 | CAISPRDRVGNQPQHF | TGTGCCATCAGTCCCCGGGACAGGGTTGGCAATCAGCCCCAGCATTTT
- | - | 13 | TRBJ1-1 | TRBV10-2 | CASRKGQNTEAFF | TGCGCCAGCAGAAAGGGACAAAACACTGAAGCTTTCTTT
- | TRBD2 | 15 | TRBJ2-1 | TRBV29-1 | CSVVLSGRTYNEQFF | TGCAGCGTTGTCCTTAGCGGGAGGACTTACAATGAGCAGTTCTTC
- | - | 15 | TRBJ1-5 | TRBV19 | CASSERTYSNQPQHF | TGTGCCAGTAGTGAAAGGACTTATAGCAATCAGCCCCAGCATTTT
- | TRBD1 | 16 | TRBJ2-1 | TRBV11-2 | CASRRDRVGVGDEQFF | TGTGCCAGCAGAAGGGACAGGGTGGGCGTAGGCGATGAGCAGTTCTTC
- | TRBD1 | 13 | TRBJ1-2 | TRBV6-5 | CASSPRDRAGYTF | TGTGCCAGCAGTCCCCGGGACAGGGCGGGCTACACCTTC
once | - | 10 | TRBJ1-5 | TRBV28 | CASGGVPQHF | TGTGCCAGCGGAGGGGTGCCCCAGCATTTT
- | TRBD1 | 17 | TRBJ2-3 | TRBV19 | CASTFGTGVTLTDTQYF | TGTGCCAGTACCTTCGGGACAGGGGTTACCCTCACAGATACGCAGTATTTT